This TCR beta chain came from a study of T cell responses to AZD1222 COVID-19 vaccine. A remark on this clone: Antigen unknown.

Only in-frame clones appear in the TCRdb table, and some are missing; sequencing was by immunoSEQ multiplex PCR. The sample contains about 90,000 clones, roughly 90% of which appear only once. V trimming: 10 bases; J trimming: 4 bases; junction bases outside the gene matches: 15. Per germline, CDR1 LNHDA and CDR2 SQIVND (reference sequence). The length of the CDR3 is 15 residues. The study's findings and limits: Vaccine-related CD4 TCRs covered spike, predominating at 160-218 and 743-854. A rise in Spike-specific TCR breadth and depth followed two AZD1222 doses.

J is TRBJ1-1 and V is TRBV19; the match to TRBD1 covers 7 bases. The clonotype comes from an adult who received the AZD1222 COVID-19 vaccine. Specimen: peripheral blood, collected 28 days after the second AZD1222 dose. CDR3 amino acids: CAIRPRGRGGTEAFF. DNA of the CDR3: TGTGCCATACGGCCAAGGGGGCGCGGTGGCACTGAAGCTTTCTTT.